Listed below are T cell receptor beta chains from one sample, sequenced in a study of blood T cells in healthy people across ages. TCRdb redid the calling of the 5' RACE reads with MiXCR, one entry per CDR3 protein. The sample has approximately 780,000 distinct CDR3 sequences, 20% to 30% seen once. The same data also contributed to another study, on T cells of mothers and their children.

The sample comprised blood. The receptor set was obtained from a boy younger than 18 in good health. Both conserved end residues are part of each CDR3. The D gene is left open where the match is weak. Only some rows state a clone size, as once, few, many or a class for expanded clones.

TRBV4-1,TRBJ2-1,TRBD2,few,TGCGCCAGCAGCTACCCAGAGACTAGCGGGATCCACAATGAGCAGTTCTTC,CASSYPETSGIHNEQFF
TRBV5-1,TRBJ2-1,TRBD2,few,TGCGCCAGCAGCTTAACCGCTCTAGCGGGGGGCTACAATGAGCAGTTCTTC,CASSLTALAGGYNEQFF
TRBV6-1,TRBJ1-1,TRBD1,few,TGTGCCAGCATCCCATCCCCGGGACAGGGGTACGACACTGAAGCTTTCTTT,CASIPSPGQGYDTEAFF
TRBV10-3,TRBJ2-7,TRBD1,NA,TGTGCCATCGCACCGGGACAGGGCTTCTACGAGCAGTACTTC,CAIAPGQGFYEQYF
TRBV3-1,TRBJ1-1,TRBD1,NA,TGTGCCAGCAGCCAAGACTCGACAGGGGCAAGTGGCGCTTTCTTT,CASSQDSTGASGAFF
TRBV6-5,TRBJ2-7,NA,NA,TGTGCCAGCAGTTACTCTGACAGCTTATACGAGCAGTACTTC,CASSYSDSLYEQYF
TRBV7-2,TRBJ2-1,TRBD1,NA,TGTGCCAGCAGAGCAGGGGGCGCTCCTGGGCAGTTCTTC,CASRAGGAPGQFF
TRBV6-5,TRBJ1-1,TRBD1,few,TGTGCCAGCAGTTCGTGGACAGGGGATGCAATAGGGAACACTGAAGCTTTCTTT,CASSSWTGDAIGNTEAFF
TRBV12-3/TRBV12-4,TRBJ1-4,NA,NA,TGTGCCAGCAGATCGTCGCTTGAAAAACTGTTTTTT,CASRSSLEKLFF
TRBV6-6,TRBJ2-5,TRBD2,NA,TGTGCCGGCAGTTACTCCGGGGGGAGAGAGACCCAGTACTTC,CAGSYSGGRETQYF
TRBV10-3,TRBJ2-7,TRBD1,few,TGTGCCATCAGCCAAGGACAGGGCTCCCACGAGCAGTACTTC,CAISQGQGSHEQYF
TRBV27,TRBJ2-3,TRBD2,once,TGTGCCAGCAGTTATGGAGCGGGGGGGACTAATACGCAGTATTTT,CASSYGAGGTNTQYF
TRBV7-2,TRBJ1-5,NA,few,TGTGCCAGCAGCCCGGGGGACGGTCAGCCCCAGCATTTT,CASSPGDGQPQHF
TRBV6-1,TRBJ2-7,TRBD1,few,TGTGCCAGCAGTGAAATGGGGGGACAGGGCTACGAGCAGTACTTC,CASSEMGGQGYEQYF
TRBV3-1,TRBJ1-5,NA,NA,TGTGCCAGCAGTGGACATAGTCCGCCCCAGCATTTT,CASSGHSPPQHF
TRBV28,TRBJ2-7,NA,few,TGTGCCAGCAGTATCGGGACCTACGAGCAGTACTTC,CASSIGTYEQYF